The 15 T cell receptor beta chains listed next were all sequenced from one sample in a study of CD8 T cells in Susac syndrome. Random hexamers primed reverse transcription of about 0.5 to 1 ug RNA. TCRdb re-derived calls from the immunoSEQ multiplex PCR reads in MiXCR, one entry per CDR3 protein. This table has roughly 130,000 distinct CDR3 sequences, roughly 94% appearing once. The specimen was CD4+ T cells from PBMCs. The receptors come from a human donor with multiple sclerosis.

The V and J genes are TRBV25-1 and TRBJ1-2; tentative D call: TRBD1 (5 bases). CDR3 length: 12 amino acids. CDR1 and CDR2 from the germline V gene are MGHDK and SYGVNS. The germline V and J ends were trimmed by 6 bases and 0 bases, with 5 bases remaining between them. The DNA of the CDR3 is TGTGCCAGCAGAGGGGCTAACTATGGCTACACCTTC. This translates into CASRGANYGYTF.

This chain links TRBV7-2 with TRBJ2-7; D possibly corresponds to TRBD1 (6 bases). The CDR3 is 13 residues long. The germline V gene encodes CDR1 SGHTA and CDR2 FQGNSA. The ends were cut back, 5 bases at V and 2 bases at J, with 10 bases in the middle. CDR3 residues: CASSARQAYEQYF. In DNA, the CDR3 is TGTGCCAGCAGCGCACGACAGGCCTACGAGCAGTACTTC.

The chain combines TRBV6-5 with TRBJ2-3; D might be TRBD2 (6 bases). The CDR3 spans 15 residues. V lost 6 bases, J lost 9 bases, and 22 bases lay in between. The V gene's germline CDR1 is MNHEY and CDR2 SVGAGI. The CDR3 DNA follows: TGTGCCAGCAGCCAAACACCAGCGTCGGAGGGGACGCAGTATTTT. This translates into CASSQTPASEGTQYF.

The V and J genes are TRBV15 and TRBJ1-4; D may be TRBD1 (5 bases). The V end lost 0 bases, the J end lost 6 bases, and 11 bases lay between the germline ends. The germline CDR1 and CDR2 sequences are LNHNV and YYDKDF (reference sequence). The CDR3 sequence is 15 residues long. The CDR3 loop is CATSRDGGLDEKLFF. The CDR3 nucleotides read TGTGCCACCAGCAGAGATGGGGGGTTAGATGAAAAACTGTTTTTT.

The CDR3 spells CASSWGTVFQEQFF. The CDR3 region has the DNA TGTGCCAGCAGCTGGGGTACGGTATTCCAGGAGCAGTTCTTC. V is TRBV3-1 and J is TRBJ2-1; D is ambiguous. The CDR3 length is 14 residues. The V gene's germline CDR1 is LGHDT and CDR2 YNNKEL (reference sequence). V shed 5 bases and J shed 10 bases, with 18 bases lying between them.

This chain links TRBV4-3 with TRBJ2-3; D remains unclear. V lost 0 bases and J lost 5, with 6 bases in between. This CDR3 region has 13 residues. Germline-derived CDR1 and CDR2 are LGHNA and YSLEER. CDR3 in DNA: TGCGCCAGCAGCCAAGAGGCTCAAGATACGCAGTATTTT. This encodes CASSQEAQDTQYF.

V and J are TRBV7-9 and TRBJ1-4; D gene unclear. The germline V gene encodes CDR1 SEHNR and CDR2 FQNEAQ (reference sequence). Trimming took off 1 base at V and 10 bases at J, with 7 bases between the two ends. The length of the CDR3 is 12 residues. This CDR3 reads CASSLDRGKLFF. CDR3 DNA: TGTGCCAGCAGCTTAGATCGGGGAAAACTGTTTTTT.

V gene TRBV14 combines with J gene TRBJ1-2; D unclear. This CDR3 is built from 12 residues. V was pared by 0 bases and J by 5 bases, with 4 bases between. Per germline, CDR1 SGHDN and CDR2 FVKESK. For the CDR3, the DNA is TGTGCCAGCAGCCAAGACCGGTATGGCTACACCTTC. It translates to CASSQDRYGYTF.

The rearrangement uses TRBV2 and TRBJ2-7; the D gene is possibly TRBD2 (7 bases). In germline, CDR1 is SNHLY, CDR2 FYNNEI. Trimming stripped 4 bases from V and 4 bases from J, with 23 bases between. The CDR3 is 17 amino acids. CDR3 residues: CASSGGGGYTIGYEQYF. In nucleotides, the CDR3 is TGTGCCAGCAGTGGGGGGGGCGGATACACAATAGGATACGAGCAGTACTTC.

In its sample, this clonotype is medium-sized (0.01 to 0.1%). The rearrangement joins TRBV7-2 to TRBJ2-5; D unresolved. CDR1 is SGHTA, CDR2 FQGNSA, per germline. CDR3 size: 11 residues. V lost 4 bases, J lost 1 base, and 1 base lay in between. The CDR3 coding sequence is TGTGCCAGCAGCTCCCAAGAGACCCAGTACTTC. Its translation is CASSSQETQYF.

The rearrangement joins TRBV15 to TRBJ2-2; D may correspond to TRBD1 or TRBD2 (5 bases each). This CDR3 region has 17 residues. The germline V gene encodes CDR1 LNHNV and CDR2 YYDKDF (reference sequence). V dropped 0 bases and J dropped 6 bases, with 17 bases sitting between them. The CDR3 DNA follows: TGTGCCACCAGCAGAGATCGAGGGGCCTCACAGGCCGGGGAGCTGTTTTTT. Amino acid sequence: CATSRDRGASQAGELFF.

The V and J genes are TRBV15 and TRBJ2-1; unclear D gene. The CDR3 totals 12 residues. Between the trimmed V and J ends, which lost 0 bases and 8 bases, there was a span of 5 bases. CDR1 LNHNV and CDR2 YYDKDF come from the germline V gene (reference sequence). The CDR3 is CATSRDGDEQFF. The CDR3 nucleotides are TGTGCCACCAGCAGAGATGGGGATGAGCAGTTCTTC.

The chain links TRBV30 to TRBJ1-5, with a tentative D call TRBD1 (5 bases). The germline V gene encodes CDR1 GTSNPN and CDR2 SVGIG (reference sequence). Trimming pared 4 bases from V and 1 base from J, leaving 14 bases between. The CDR3 has 15 residues. The CDR3 region has the DNA TGTGCCTGGATGAGGGGAGGGCTGAGCAATCAGCCCCAGCATTTT. Translation gives CAWMRGGLSNQPQHF.

The genes are TRBV30 and TRBJ1-4; no clear D. V lost 0 bases and J 5 bases, leaving 7 bases between the germline ends. Germline V gives CDR1 GTSNPN, CDR2 SVGIG (reference sequence). The CDR3 is 13 residues long. The CDR3 DNA sequence: TGTGCCTGGAGTGTACGGGGAAATGAAAAACTGTTTTTT. Its protein is CAWSVRGNEKLFF.

This clonotype occurred once. The V and J genes are TRBV2 and TRBJ2-5, with D possibly being TRBD2 (5 bases). The CDR3 sequence is 11 residues long. In germline, CDR1 is SNHLY, CDR2 FYNNEI. V dropped 7 bases and J dropped 13 bases, with 16 bases sitting between them. CDR3 protein: CASIHRGKPYF. CDR3 in DNA: TGTGCCAGCATTCACCGGGGAAAGCCGTACTTC.